The sequence of this TCR beta chain was determined in a study of cytomegalovirus exposure and HLA in healthy donors. Study details: From about 200 million T cells, an earlier analysis saw 120 million or so unique TCR beta sequences. Study-level points and caveats: Earlier analysis found most TCR beta V segments productive about 87% or about 30% of the time.

The primer mix had 60 Vbeta and 13 Jbeta primers. Data came from immunoSEQ multiplex PCR; TCRdb stores just in-frame clones and leaves some out. The ten top clones account for 2.7%, within a sample of more than 65,000 clones. CDR1 is MDHEN and CDR2 is SYDVKM in the germline V gene. This CDR3 spans 13 amino acids. Trimming stripped 4 bases from V and 10 bases from J, with 11 bases between. All the people who gave samples were healthy bone marrow donors. Worth noting for this clone: Its antigen is not known.

V is TRBV28 and J is TRBJ1-6; D ambiguous. This TCR came from a man aged 40-50 years in good health and CMV-seronegative. Sequences were obtained from PBMCs. CDR3 protein: CASSSELHSPLHF. The CDR3 DNA reads as TGTGCCAGCAGTTCCGAACTGCACTCACCCCTCCACTTT. Full variable domain (missing parts from reference TRBV28 and TRBJ1-6): DVKVTQSSRYLVKRTGEKVFLECVQDMDHENMFWYRQDPGLGLRLIYFSYDVKMKEKGDIPEGYSVSREKKERFSLILESASTNQTSMYLCASSSELHSPLHFGNGTRLTVT.